Presented here are 11 T cell receptor beta chains from one specimen sequenced in a study of response to subunit inactivated influenza vaccine. TCRdb fed the RT-PCR reads into MiXCR, producing one record per CDR3 protein. The sample yields 400,000 to 650,000 distinct CDR3 sequences, approximately 7.2% seen once. This specimen consisted of PBMCs from blood, obtained around 25 months after vaccination. The receptors shown here come from a man aged 45 to 75 who received an inactivated influenza vaccine.

This clonotype occurred a few times. This chain joins TRBV7-9 and TRBJ1-3; D remains unclear. V lost 0 bases and J 4 bases, leaving 7 bases between the germline ends. The germline V gene has CDR1 SEHNR and CDR2 FQNEAQ (reference sequence). CDR3 size: 14 residues. CDR3: CASSLAERGNTIYF. DNA of the CDR3: TGTGCCAGCAGCTTAGCGGAAAGGGGAAACACCATATATTTT. The full variable domain, with the rest looked up from reference TRBV7-9 and TRBJ1-3, is DTGVSQNPRHKITKRGQNVTFRCDPISEHNRLYWYRQTLGQGPEFLTYFQNEAQLEKSRLLSDRFSAERPKGSFSTLEIQRTEQGDSAMYLCASSLAERGNTIYFGEGSWLTVV.

The chain carries TRBV15 and TRBJ2-1; no clear D gene. The V and J ends lost 5 bases and 7 bases respectively, with 12 bases between them. Germline loops: CDR1 LNHNV, CDR2 YYDKDF (reference sequence). CDR3 length: 13 residues. CDR3 amino acids: CATSGYTMNEQFF. The CDR3 coding sequence is TGTGCCACCAGCGGATACACCATGAATGAGCAGTTCTTC.

The V call is TRBV2, the J call TRBJ1-2, with TRBD1 identical over 8 bases. The CDR3 has 17 amino acids. V lost 2 bases to trimming and J lost 4 bases; unmatched junction nucleotides: 12. CDR1 is SNHLY, CDR2 FYNNEI, per germline. The CDR3 DNA follows: TGTGCCAGCAGTGAAAGGGACAGGTCATTCCGGGGCTATGGCTACACCTTC. It yields the protein CASSERDRSFRGYGYTF.

The gene calls are TRBV18 and TRBJ2-7; TRBD2 aligns across 8 bases. The CDR3 contains 14 residues. The ends lost 6 bases at V and 7 bases at J; junction bases unmatched: 11. The germline V gene has CDR1 KGHSH and CDR2 LQKENI. This chain's CDR3 is CASSPRGGRSEQYF. Written as DNA, the CDR3 is TGTGCCAGCTCTCCCCGGGGGGGACGATCGGAGCAGTACTTC.

The J gene is TRBJ2-7, the V gene TRBV29-1; D is possibly TRBD1 or TRBD2 (5 bases each). The CDR3 contains 12 residues. V lost 7 bases and J lost 3, with 13 bases in between. CDR1 is SQVTM, CDR2 ANQGSEA, per germline. The CDR3 region is CSGRDGRYEQYF. DNA for the CDR3: TGCAGCGGCCGGGACGGCCGCTACGAGCAGTACTTC.

This clonotype was found a few times. In DNA form, the CDR3 reads TGCGCCAGCAGCTTGAAAGGCAGTAGCACCGGGGAGCTGTTTTTT. This sequence encodes CASSLKGSSTGELFF. The chain couples TRBV5-1 to TRBJ2-2; D gene ambiguous. CDR1 is SGHRS and CDR2 is YFSETQ in the germline V gene. The CDR3 runs 15 residues. V lost 1 base and J lost 4, with 11 bases in between. Together with reference TRBV5-1 and TRBJ2-2, the CDR3 gives the full variable domain: KAGVTQTPRYLIKTRGQQVTLSCSPISGHRSVSWYQQTPGQGLQFLFEYFSETQRNKGNFPGRFSGRQFSNSRSEMNVSTLELGDSALYLCASSLKGSSTGELFFGEGSRLTVL.

This clonotype was counted between two and nine times. This chain uses TRBV4-1 with TRBJ1-6; 11 bases are shared with TRBD1. In germline, CDR1 is MGHRA, CDR2 YSYEKL. V dropped 2 bases and J dropped 1; count of bases not matched to a gene: 7. The CDR3 extends over 19 amino acids. CDR3 amino acids: CASSQIGTGGRSYNSPLHF. The CDR3 region has the DNA TGCGCCAGCAGCCAAATTGGGACAGGGGGTAGATCCTATAATTCACCCCTCCACTTT.

The J gene is TRBJ2-2, the V gene TRBV6-5; no reliable D call. Germline V gene sequence: CDR1 MNHEY, CDR2 SVGAGI. V gave up 2 bases and J gave up 6 bases, with 10 bases separating them. There are 14 residues in the CDR3. The CDR3 DNA reads TGTGCCAGCAGTTACCGGCCGCAGGCCGGGGAGCTGTTTTTT. The encoded protein is CASSYRPQAGELFF.

The chain combines TRBV20-1 with TRBJ2-1, with D perhaps assigned TRBD1 or TRBD2 (5 bases each). V was clipped by 7 bases and J by 7 bases, with 11 bases between them. The CDR3 has 11 amino acids. The germline gives CDR1 DFQATT, CDR2 SNEGSKA (reference sequence). In DNA form, the CDR3 reads TGCAGTGAGGCTGAGGGGAATGAGCAGTTCTTC. This codes for CSEAEGNEQFF.

The table lists this clonotype with a few counts. The chain employs TRBV5-5 and TRBJ1-3; 7 bases map to TRBD1. The CDR3 loop spans 15 amino acids. V dropped 5 bases and J dropped 2; count of bases not matched to a gene: 7. The germline CDR1 and CDR2 sequences are SGHKS and YYEKEE (reference sequence). As DNA, the CDR3 is TGTGCCAGCAGGAAAGGGACAGATCCTGGAAACACCATATATTTT. It codes for CASRKGTDPGNTIYF.

The gene calls are TRBV12-3 or TRBV12-4 and TRBJ1-6; D is uncertain. This CDR3 has 14 amino acids. V was trimmed by 4 bases and J by 7 bases, leaving 11 bases between them. The CDR3 DNA is TGTGCCAGCAGTTACTCCGATCTAAATTCACCCCTCCACTTT. It encodes CASSYSDLNSPLHF.